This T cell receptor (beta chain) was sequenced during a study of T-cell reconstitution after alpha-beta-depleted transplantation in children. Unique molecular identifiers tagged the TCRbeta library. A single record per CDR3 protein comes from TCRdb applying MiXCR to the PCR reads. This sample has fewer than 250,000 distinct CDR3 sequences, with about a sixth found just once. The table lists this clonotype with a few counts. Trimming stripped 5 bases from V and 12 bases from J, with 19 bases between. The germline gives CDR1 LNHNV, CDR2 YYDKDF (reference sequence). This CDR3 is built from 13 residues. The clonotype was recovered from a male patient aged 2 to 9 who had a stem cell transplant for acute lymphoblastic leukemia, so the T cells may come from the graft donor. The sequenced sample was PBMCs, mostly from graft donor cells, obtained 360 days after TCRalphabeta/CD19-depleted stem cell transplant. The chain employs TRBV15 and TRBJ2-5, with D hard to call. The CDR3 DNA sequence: TGTGCCACCAGCGTAAACCCGGAAGCCCAGAAGTACTTC. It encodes CATSVNPEAQKYF.